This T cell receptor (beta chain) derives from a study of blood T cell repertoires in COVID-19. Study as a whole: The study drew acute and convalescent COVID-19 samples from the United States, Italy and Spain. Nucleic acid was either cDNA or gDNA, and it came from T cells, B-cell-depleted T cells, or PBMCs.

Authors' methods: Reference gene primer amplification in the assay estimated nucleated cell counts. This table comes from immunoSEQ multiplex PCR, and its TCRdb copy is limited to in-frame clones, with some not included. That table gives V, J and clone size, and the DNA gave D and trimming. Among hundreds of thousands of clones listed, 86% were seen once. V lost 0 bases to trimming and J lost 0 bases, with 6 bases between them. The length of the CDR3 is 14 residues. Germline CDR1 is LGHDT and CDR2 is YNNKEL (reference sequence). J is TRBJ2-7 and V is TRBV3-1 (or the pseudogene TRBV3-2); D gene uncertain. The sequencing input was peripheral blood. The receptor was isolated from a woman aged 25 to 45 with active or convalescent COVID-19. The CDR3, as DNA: TGTGCCAGCAGCCAAGAGTATAGCTCCTACGAGCAGTACTTC. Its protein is CASSQEYSSYEQYF.